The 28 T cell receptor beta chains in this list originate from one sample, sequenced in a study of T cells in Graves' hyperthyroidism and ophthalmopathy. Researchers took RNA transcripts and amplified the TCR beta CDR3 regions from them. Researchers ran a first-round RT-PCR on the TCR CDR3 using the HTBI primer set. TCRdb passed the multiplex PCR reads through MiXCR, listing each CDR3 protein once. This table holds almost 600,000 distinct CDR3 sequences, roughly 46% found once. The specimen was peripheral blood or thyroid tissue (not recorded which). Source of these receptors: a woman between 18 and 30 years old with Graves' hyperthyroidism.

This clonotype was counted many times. The CDR3 nucleotides are TGCAGCGTTGTAAGGGTACTAGCGGGAGCCACCGGGGAGCTGTTTTTT. Translated: CSVVRVLAGATGELFF. The chain is built from TRBV29-1 and TRBJ2-2, with 11 bases aligning to TRBD2. V gave up 4 bases and J gave up 4 bases; unmatched junction bases: 8. The CDR3 is 16 residues long. Germline values: CDR1 SQVTM, CDR2 ANQGSEA.

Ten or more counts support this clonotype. The CDR3 is CASSSRKTNEKLFF. The CDR3 region has the DNA TGTGCCAGCAGCTCCAGGAAAACTAATGAAAAACTGTTTTTT. V is TRBV7-8 and J is TRBJ1-4; D is uncertain. In germline, CDR1 is SGHVS, CDR2 FQNEAQ. The CDR3 covers 14 residues. Trimming shortened V by 4 bases and J by 1 base, and 7 bases separated the two germline ends.

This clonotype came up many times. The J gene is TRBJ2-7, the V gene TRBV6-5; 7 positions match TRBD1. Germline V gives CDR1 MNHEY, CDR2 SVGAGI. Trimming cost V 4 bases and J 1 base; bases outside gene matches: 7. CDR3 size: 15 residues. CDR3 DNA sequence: TGTGCCAGCAGTTTCTCCCAGACAGGGTCCTACGAGCAGTACTTC. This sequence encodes CASSFSQTGSYEQYF.

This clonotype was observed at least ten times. The chain's CDR3 is CASSPQGGNEKLFF. In DNA, the CDR3 is TGTGCCAGCAGTCCACAGGGGGGGAATGAAAAACTGTTTTTT. V gene TRBV12-3 or TRBV12-4 combines with J gene TRBJ1-4; 8 bases match TRBD1. The CDR3 extends over 14 amino acids. V was pared by 5 bases and J by 5 bases, with 4 bases of the junction left unmatched.

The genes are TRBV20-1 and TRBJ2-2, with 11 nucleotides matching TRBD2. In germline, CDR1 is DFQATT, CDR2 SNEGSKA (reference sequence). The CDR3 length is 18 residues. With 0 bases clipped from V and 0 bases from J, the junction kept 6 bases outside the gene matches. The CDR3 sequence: CSARERGGLAANTGELFF. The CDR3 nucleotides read TGCAGTGCTAGAGAGCGGGGGGGACTAGCGGCGAACACCGGGGAGCTGTTTTTT.

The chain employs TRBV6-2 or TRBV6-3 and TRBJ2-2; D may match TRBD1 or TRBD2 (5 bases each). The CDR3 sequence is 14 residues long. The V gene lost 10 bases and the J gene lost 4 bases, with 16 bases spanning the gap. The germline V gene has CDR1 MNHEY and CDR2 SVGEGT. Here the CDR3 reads CAILKLGGTGELFF. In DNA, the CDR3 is TGTGCCATCCTCAAACTTGGGGGCACCGGGGAGCTGTTTTTT.

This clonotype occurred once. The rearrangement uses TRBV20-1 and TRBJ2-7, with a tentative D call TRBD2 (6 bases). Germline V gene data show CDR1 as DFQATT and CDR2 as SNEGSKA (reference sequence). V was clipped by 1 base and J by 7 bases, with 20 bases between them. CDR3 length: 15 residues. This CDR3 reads CSARVVAAAYNEQYF. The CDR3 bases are TGCAGTGCTAGAGTCGTAGCGGCAGCCTACAATGAGCAGTACTTC.

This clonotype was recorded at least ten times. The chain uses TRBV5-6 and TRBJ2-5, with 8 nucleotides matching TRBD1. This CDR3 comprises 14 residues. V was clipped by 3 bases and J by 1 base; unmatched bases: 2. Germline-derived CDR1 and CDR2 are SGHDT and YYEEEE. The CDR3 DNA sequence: TGTGCCAGCAGCTGGGACAGGATCCAAGAGACCCAGTACTTC. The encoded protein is CASSWDRIQETQYF.

The CDR3 loop is CASSLGSTGEQYF. Here the CDR3 DNA reads TGTGCCAGCAGTCTGGGAAGTACCGGGGAGCAGTACTTC. V is TRBV7-2 and J is TRBJ2-7, with no clear D. Germline values: CDR1 SGHTA, CDR2 FQGNSA. CDR3 size: 13 residues. Trimming stripped 6 bases from V and 7 bases from J, with 16 bases between.

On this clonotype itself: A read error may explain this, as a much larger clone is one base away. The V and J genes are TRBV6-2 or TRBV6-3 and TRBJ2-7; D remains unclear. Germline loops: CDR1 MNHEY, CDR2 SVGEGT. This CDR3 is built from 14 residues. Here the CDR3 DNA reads TGTACCAGCAGTTACTTTGGCAGAAACTACGAGCAGTACTTC. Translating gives CTSSYFGRNYEQYF.

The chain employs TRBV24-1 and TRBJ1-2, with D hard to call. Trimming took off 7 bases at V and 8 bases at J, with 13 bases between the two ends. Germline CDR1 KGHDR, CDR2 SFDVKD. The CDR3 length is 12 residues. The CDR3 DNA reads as TGTGCCACCAGCCGCGGCGAAGAAGGCTACACCTTC. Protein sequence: CATSRGEEGYTF.

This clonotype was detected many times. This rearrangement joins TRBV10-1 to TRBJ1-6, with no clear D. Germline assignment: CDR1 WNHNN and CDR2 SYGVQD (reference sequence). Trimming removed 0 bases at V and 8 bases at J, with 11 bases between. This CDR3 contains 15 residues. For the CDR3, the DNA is TGCGCCAGCAGTGAGTCCAAAGGTTCCTATTCACCCCTCCACTTT. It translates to CASSESKGSYSPLHF.

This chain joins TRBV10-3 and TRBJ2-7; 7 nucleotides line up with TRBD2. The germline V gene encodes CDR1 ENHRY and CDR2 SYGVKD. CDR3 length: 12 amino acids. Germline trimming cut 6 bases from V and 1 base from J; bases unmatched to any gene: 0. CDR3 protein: CAISGGSYEQYF. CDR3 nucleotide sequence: TGTGCCATCAGCGGGGGGTCCTACGAGCAGTACTTC.

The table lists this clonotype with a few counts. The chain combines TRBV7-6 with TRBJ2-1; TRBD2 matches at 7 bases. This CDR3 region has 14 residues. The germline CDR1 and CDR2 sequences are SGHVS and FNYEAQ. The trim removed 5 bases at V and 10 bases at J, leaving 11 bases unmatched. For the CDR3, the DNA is TGTGCCAGCAGCCTCAGCGGGGTATCTCGGGAGCAGTTCTTC. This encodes CASSLSGVSREQFF.

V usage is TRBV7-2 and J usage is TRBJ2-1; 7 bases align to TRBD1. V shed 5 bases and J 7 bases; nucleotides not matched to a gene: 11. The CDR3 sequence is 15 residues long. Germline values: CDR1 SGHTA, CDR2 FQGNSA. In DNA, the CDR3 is TGTGCCAGCAGCAAAGAGGGACAGCAACCTAATGAGCAGTTCTTC. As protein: CASSKEGQQPNEQFF. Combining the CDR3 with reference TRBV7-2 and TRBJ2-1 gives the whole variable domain GAGVSQSPSNKVTEKGKDVELRCDPISGHTALYWYRQSLGQGLEFLIYFQGNSAPDKSGLPSDRFSAERTGGSVSTLTIQRTQQEDSAVYLCASSKEGQQPNEQFFGPGTRLTVL.

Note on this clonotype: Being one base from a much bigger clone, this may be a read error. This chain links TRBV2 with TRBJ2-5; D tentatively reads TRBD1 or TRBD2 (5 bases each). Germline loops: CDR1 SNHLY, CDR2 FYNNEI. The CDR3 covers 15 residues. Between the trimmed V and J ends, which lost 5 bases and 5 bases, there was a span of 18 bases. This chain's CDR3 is CASSQRYGTVETQYF. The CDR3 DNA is TGTGCCAGCAGTCAAAGATACGGGACCGTCGAGACCCAGTACTTC.

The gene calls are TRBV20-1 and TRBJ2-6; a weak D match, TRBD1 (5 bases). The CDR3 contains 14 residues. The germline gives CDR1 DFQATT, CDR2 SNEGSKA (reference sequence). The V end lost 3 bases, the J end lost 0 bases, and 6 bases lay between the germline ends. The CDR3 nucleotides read TGCAGTGCTAGCACAGGCTCTGGGGCCAACGTCCTGACTTTC. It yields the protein CSASTGSGANVLTF.

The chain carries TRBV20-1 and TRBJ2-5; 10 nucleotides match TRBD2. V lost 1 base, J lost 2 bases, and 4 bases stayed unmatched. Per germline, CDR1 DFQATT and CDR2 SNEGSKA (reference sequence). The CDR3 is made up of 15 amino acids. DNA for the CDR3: TGCAGTGCTAGAGTCCTGACTAGCGGGCAAGAGACCCAGTACTTC. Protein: CSARVLTSGQETQYF.

Here the CDR3 reads CASSHREGNQPQYF. CDR3 DNA: TGTGCCAGCAGTCACAGGGAGGGGAATCAGCCCCAGTACTTC. The chain links TRBV9 to TRBJ2-5; D is possibly TRBD2 (7 bases). Per the germline V gene, CDR1 is SGDLS and CDR2 is YYNGEE. With 5 bases removed from V and 9 bases from J, the gap between germline ends came to 20 bases. The CDR3 runs to 14 residues.

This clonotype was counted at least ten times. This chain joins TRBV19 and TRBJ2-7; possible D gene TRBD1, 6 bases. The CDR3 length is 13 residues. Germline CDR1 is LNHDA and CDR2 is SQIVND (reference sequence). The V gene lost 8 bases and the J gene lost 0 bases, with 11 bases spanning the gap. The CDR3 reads CASSQGISYEQYF. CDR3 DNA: TGTGCCAGTTCACAGGGAATCTCCTACGAGCAGTACTTC.

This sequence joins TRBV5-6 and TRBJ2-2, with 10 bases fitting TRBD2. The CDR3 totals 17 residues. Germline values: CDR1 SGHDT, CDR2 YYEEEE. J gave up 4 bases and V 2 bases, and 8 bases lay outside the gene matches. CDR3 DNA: TGTGCCAGCAGCTTTGGACAGGTAGCGGGAGGCACCGGGGAGCTGTTTTTT. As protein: CASSFGQVAGGTGELFF.

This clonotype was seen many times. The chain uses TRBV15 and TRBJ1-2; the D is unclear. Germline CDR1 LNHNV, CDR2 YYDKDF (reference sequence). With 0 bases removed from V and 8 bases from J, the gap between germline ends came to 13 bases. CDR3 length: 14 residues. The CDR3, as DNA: TGTGCCACCAGCAGAGATTGGGGAATGTGGGGCTACACCTTC. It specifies CATSRDWGMWGYTF.

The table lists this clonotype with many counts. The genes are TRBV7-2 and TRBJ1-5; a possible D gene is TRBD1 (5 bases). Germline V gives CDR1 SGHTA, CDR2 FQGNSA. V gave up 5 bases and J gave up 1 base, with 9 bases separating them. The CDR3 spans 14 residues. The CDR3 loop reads CASSPDRSNQPQHF. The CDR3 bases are TGTGCCAGCAGCCCCGACAGAAGCAATCAGCCCCAGCATTTT.

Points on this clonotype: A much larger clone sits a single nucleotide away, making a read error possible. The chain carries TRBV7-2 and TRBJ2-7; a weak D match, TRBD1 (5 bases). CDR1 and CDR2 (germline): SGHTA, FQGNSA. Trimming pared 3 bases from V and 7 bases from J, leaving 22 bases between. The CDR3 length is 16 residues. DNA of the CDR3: TGTGCCAGCAGCTTCCGACAGCAACGACTTCACAATGAGCAGTACTTC. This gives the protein CASSFRQQRLHNEQYF.

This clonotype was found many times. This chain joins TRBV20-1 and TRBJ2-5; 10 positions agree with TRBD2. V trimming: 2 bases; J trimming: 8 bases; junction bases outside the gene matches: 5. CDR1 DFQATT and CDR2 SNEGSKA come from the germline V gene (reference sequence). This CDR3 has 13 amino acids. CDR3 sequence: CSARFLAGETQYF. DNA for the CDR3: TGCAGTGCTAGATTTCTAGCGGGAGAAACCCAGTACTTC.

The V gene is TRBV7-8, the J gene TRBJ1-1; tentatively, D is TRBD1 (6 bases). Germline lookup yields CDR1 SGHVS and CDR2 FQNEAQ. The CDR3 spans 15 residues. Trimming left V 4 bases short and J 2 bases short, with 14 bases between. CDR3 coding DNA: TGTGCCAGCAGCTCTAGGGGGAGGGTAAACACTGAAGCTTTCTTT. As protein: CASSSRGRVNTEAFF.

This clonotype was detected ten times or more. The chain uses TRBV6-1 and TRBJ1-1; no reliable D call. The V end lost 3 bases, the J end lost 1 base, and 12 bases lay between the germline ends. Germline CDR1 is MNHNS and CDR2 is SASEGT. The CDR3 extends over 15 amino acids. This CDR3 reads CASSEFAGWNTEAFF. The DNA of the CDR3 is TGTGCCAGCAGTGAGTTCGCAGGATGGAACACTGAAGCTTTCTTT.

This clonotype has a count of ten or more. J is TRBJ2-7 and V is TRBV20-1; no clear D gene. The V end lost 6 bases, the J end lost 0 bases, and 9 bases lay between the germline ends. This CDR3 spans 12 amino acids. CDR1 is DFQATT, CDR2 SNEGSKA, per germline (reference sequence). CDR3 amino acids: CSASENSYEQYF. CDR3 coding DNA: TGCAGTGCGAGCGAGAACTCCTACGAGCAGTACTTC.